These 30 T cell receptor beta chains came from one sample sequenced in a study of shared clonotypes between healthy human individuals. Clones were sequenced by immunoSEQ multiplex PCR, and TCRdb holds only the in-frame ones, with some missing. The sample lists some 1 million clones, approximately 76% occurring once. Sample: memory CD4+ T cells sorted from blood. Subset indicated: CD45RA-negative fraction. All receptors derive from a young man in good health.

The chain uses TRBV5-6 and TRBJ2-7; 8 nucleotides match TRBD2. The CDR3 sequence is 15 residues long. In germline, CDR1 is SGHDT, CDR2 YYEEEE. V lost 2 bases, J lost 4 bases, and 8 bases stayed unmatched. The CDR3 region is CASSFGIAGRYEQYF. The CDR3 nucleotides read TGTGCCAGCAGCTTCGGGATAGCGGGAAGATACGAGCAGTACTTC.

This clone was detected once. The V call is TRBV5-1, the J call TRBJ1-4; TRBD1 might be the D (6 bases). Looked up from germline, CDR1 is SGHRS and CDR2 is YFSETQ. The CDR3 is 14 amino acids. Trimming took 4 bases from V and 6 from J, leaving 13 bases between them. The CDR3 bases are TGCGCCAGCAGCATAGGGGGATTGGATGAAAAACTGTTTTTT. As protein: CASSIGGLDEKLFF.

This clone was recorded a few times. The chain links TRBV5-1 to TRBJ1-2; 9 bases fit TRBD1. The CDR3 runs to 16 residues. Trimming took 4 bases from V and 4 from J; bases not matched to a gene: 11. From germline, CDR1 is SGHRS and CDR2 YFSETQ. The CDR3 DNA is TGCGCCAGCAGCGCCGGGACAGGGAGCGGGACCTATGGCTACACCTTC. Translation: CASSAGTGSGTYGYTF. Complete variable domain (other parts from reference TRBV5-1 and TRBJ1-2): KAGVTQTPRYLIKTRGQQVTLSCSPISGHRSVSWYQQTPGQGLQFLFEYFSETQRNKGNFPGRFSGRQFSNSRSEMNVSTLELGDSALYLCASSAGTGSGTYGYTFGSGTRLTVV.

The V gene is TRBV5-4, the J gene TRBJ2-1; no clear D gene. V gave up 3 bases and J gave up 7 bases, with 11 bases separating them. The germline CDR1 and CDR2 sequences are SGHNT and YYREEE (reference sequence). The CDR3 is made up of 13 amino acids. CDR3 residues: CASSYGRTNEQFF. The CDR3 bases are TGTGCCAGCAGCTACGGACGGACGAATGAGCAGTTCTTC. The variable domain in full, completed from reference TRBV5-4 and TRBJ2-1, reads ETGVTQSPTHLIKTRGQQVTLRCSSQSGHNTVSWYQQALGQGPQFIFQYYREEENGRGNFPPRFSGLQFPNYSSELNVNALELDDSALYLCASSYGRTNEQFFGPGTRLTVL.

This chain joins TRBV6-1 and TRBJ2-1; 9 positions agree with TRBD2. Germline-derived CDR1 and CDR2 are MNHNS and SASEGT. The CDR3 extends over 15 amino acids. V was clipped by 4 bases and J by 4 bases; unmatched bases: 5. In DNA, the CDR3 is TGTGCCAGCAGTGCGCAGCGGGGGGCTTACAATGAGCAGTTCTTC. This codes for CASSAQRGAYNEQFF.

V is TRBV5-1 and J is TRBJ1-6; D possibly corresponds to TRBD1 (5 bases). V shed 4 bases and J shed 9 bases, with 17 bases lying between them. The CDR3 is 15 amino acids. Per germline, CDR1 SGHRS and CDR2 YFSETQ. CDR3 in amino acids: CASSQAGLDGSPLHF. For the CDR3, the DNA is TGCGCCAGCAGCCAAGCAGGGTTGGATGGTTCACCCCTCCACTTT.

The CDR3 spells CASSIFGGRSNQPQHF. The CDR3 nucleotides are TGTGCCAGTAGTATATTCGGGGGACGGAGCAATCAGCCCCAGCATTTT. This chain joins TRBV19 and TRBJ1-5; maybe TRBD1 (5 bases). Germline V lookup: CDR1 LNHDA, CDR2 SQIVND (reference sequence). The V and J ends lost 2 bases and 1 base respectively, with 12 bases between them. The CDR3 contains 16 residues.

This clone was seen just once. The V call is TRBV5-1, the J call TRBJ2-2, with 11 bases lining up with TRBD2. Looked up from germline, CDR1 is SGHRS and CDR2 is YFSETQ. The CDR3 covers 17 residues. The V and J ends lost 3 bases and 4 bases, in that order; junction bases with no gene match: 8. The CDR3 DNA follows: TGCGCCAGCAGCTCTATAGCGGGAGGGCCCGGCACCGGGGAGCTGTTTTTT. Encoded protein: CASSSIAGGPGTGELFF. The full variable domain, in which reference TRBV5-1 and TRBJ2-2 provide the parts outside the CDR3, is KAGVTQTPRYLIKTRGQQVTLSCSPISGHRSVSWYQQTPGQGLQFLFEYFSETQRNKGNFPGRFSGRQFSNSRSEMNVSTLELGDSALYLCASSSIAGGPGTGELFFGEGSRLTVL.

The CDR3 coding sequence is TGTGCCAGCTCAGCTCCGGGACTCTCGAACACTGAAGCTTTCTTT. Protein: CASSAPGLSNTEAFF. J is TRBJ1-1 and V is TRBV18, with D possibly TRBD1 on 5 matching bases. This CDR3 comprises 15 residues. Per germline, CDR1 KGHSH and CDR2 LQKENI. The V end was cut by 5 bases, the J end by 1 base, with 14 bases between.

J is TRBJ1-5 and V is TRBV11-2; 9 bases fit TRBD1. Germline V lookup: CDR1 SGHAT, CDR2 FQNNGV. The CDR3 has 16 residues. V trimming: 5 bases; J trimming: 6 bases; junction bases outside the gene matches: 11. The CDR3 nucleotides are TGTGCCAGCAGCCCGGGGGGGGGACAGGGAGGTCAGCCCCAGCATTTT. Encoded protein: CASSPGGGQGGQPQHF.

The chain has TRBV28 and TRBJ1-1; no firm D call. Trimming pared 5 bases from V and 3 bases from J, leaving 13 bases between. Germline V CDR1 and CDR2: MDHEN, SYDVKM. The CDR3 spans 14 residues. Written as DNA, the CDR3 is TGTGCCAGCAGTCCACCCACGAGGGACACTGAAGCTTTCTTT. It is translated as CASSPPTRDTEAFF.

This clone was detected only once. This sequence joins TRBV7-8 and TRBJ2-1; 8 bases map to TRBD2. Germline V gene sequence: CDR1 SGHVS, CDR2 FQNEAQ. The CDR3 totals 16 residues. V lost 4 bases and J lost 3; bases outside the gene matches: 8. CDR3 DNA sequence: TGTGCCAGCAGCTCGGCGGTGAGCGGGAGCTACAATGAGCAGTTCTTC. It codes for CASSSAVSGSYNEQFF.

This clone appeared once. This chain links TRBV5-1 with TRBJ2-3; no definite D call. Trimming left V 0 bases short and J 6 bases short, with 14 bases between. The CDR3 is 15 residues long. The V gene's germline CDR1 is SGHRS and CDR2 YFSETQ. The CDR3 region is CASSLDVESWDTQYF. The CDR3 bases are TGCGCCAGCAGCTTGGATGTAGAAAGCTGGGATACGCAGTATTTT.

The chain is built from TRBV11-2 and TRBJ2-3; no clear D. Per germline, CDR1 SGHAT and CDR2 FQNNGV. CDR3 length: 13 amino acids. Trimming shortened V by 5 bases and J by 6 bases, and 12 bases separated the two germline ends. For the CDR3, the DNA is TGTGCCAGCAGCAAAGTTGGATGGGATACGCAGTATTTT. It is translated as CASSKVGWDTQYF.

Only a few counts were recorded for this clone. The rearrangement joins TRBV30 to TRBJ1-5; D is unresolved. Germline loops: CDR1 GTSNPN, CDR2 SVGIG (reference sequence). This CDR3 is built from 14 residues. V was cut by 3 bases and J by 4 bases, with 13 bases left in between. The CDR3 is CAWSGELGNQPQHF. The CDR3 DNA is TGTGCCTGGAGCGGGGAACTGGGGAATCAGCCCCAGCATTTT.

The chain combines TRBV4-2 with TRBJ1-3; D unclear. The ends were cut back, 5 bases at V and 0 bases at J, with 11 bases in the middle. The CDR3 spans 15 residues. Germline values: CDR1 LGHNA, CDR2 YNFKEQ. The CDR3 DNA reads as TGTGCCAGCAGCTTGGAAGATAACTCTGGAAACACCATATATTTT. It encodes CASSLEDNSGNTIYF.

The rearrangement links TRBV7-2 to TRBJ2-2, with unresolved D. V lost 6 bases and J 7 bases, leaving 9 bases between the germline ends. Germline V gene data show CDR1 as SGHTA and CDR2 as FQGNSA. The CDR3 loop spans 12 amino acids. The CDR3 DNA reads TGTGCCAGCAGTTCTCCCCGCGGGGAGCTGTTTTTT. Translated: CASSSPRGELFF.

The gene calls are TRBV30 and TRBJ2-2; D unresolved. The CDR3 sequence is 12 residues long. From germline, CDR1 is GTSNPN and CDR2 SVGIG (reference sequence). V lost 2 bases, J lost 6 bases, and 7 bases lay in between. The CDR3 is CAWSPRSGELFF. CDR3 nucleotides: TGTGCCTGGAGTCCTCGCTCCGGGGAGCTGTTTTTT. Filled out from reference TRBV30 and TRBJ2-2, the complete variable domain reads SQTIHQWPATLVQPVGSPLSLECTVEGTSNPNLYWYRQAAGRGLQLLFYSVGIGQISSEVPQNLSASRPQDRQFILSSKKLLLSDSGFYLCAWSPRSGELFFGEGSRLTVL.

The chain carries TRBV4-3 and TRBJ2-7; D is ambiguous. This CDR3 is 13 amino acids long. Trimming took 1 base from V and 4 from J, leaving 8 bases between them. CDR1 is LGHNA and CDR2 is YSLEER in the germline V gene. The chain's CDR3 is CASSQGITYEQYF. DNA for the CDR3: TGCGCCAGCAGCCAAGGCATTACATACGAGCAGTACTTC.

The CDR3 bases are TGTGCCAGCAGCAAAGCGCTAAGGGCATTCTACGAGCAGTACTTC. Translated, it gives CASSKALRAFYEQYF. This chain connects TRBV21-1 to TRBJ2-7. TRBV21-1 constitutes a pseudogene. CDR3 length equals 15 residues.

V gene TRBV27 combines with J gene TRBJ2-7; D possibly corresponds to TRBD2 (6 bases). The V and J ends lost 2 bases and 2 bases respectively, with 10 bases between them. Looked up from germline, CDR1 is MNHEY and CDR2 is SMNVEV (reference sequence). The CDR3 has 14 residues. The CDR3 DNA reads TGTGCCAGCAGTTTAAAATCGGGGGCCTACGAGCAGTACTTC. Protein product: CASSLKSGAYEQYF.

This chain joins TRBV9 and TRBJ2-1; D may be TRBD2 (5 bases). Trimming removed 1 base from V and 0 bases from J, with 14 bases in between. The V gene's germline CDR1 is SGDLS and CDR2 YYNGEE. The CDR3 totals 17 residues. The CDR3 is CASSVSVAGSSYNEQFF. CDR3 nucleotide sequence: TGTGCCAGCAGCGTATCAGTCGCGGGTAGCTCCTACAATGAGCAGTTCTTC.

The chain employs TRBV7-2 and TRBJ2-7; D uncertain. The germline V gene encodes CDR1 SGHTA and CDR2 FQGNSA. The CDR3 is made up of 13 amino acids. The V end was cut by 3 bases, the J end by 5 bases, with 11 bases between. The CDR3 protein is CASSLGYFDEQYF. CDR3 coding DNA: TGTGCCAGCAGCTTGGGGTACTTTGACGAGCAGTACTTC.

The rearrangement links TRBV19 to TRBJ1-2; D remains ambiguous. Trimming left V 1 base short and J 6 bases short, with 18 bases between. Per the germline V gene, CDR1 is LNHDA and CDR2 is SQIVND (reference sequence). The CDR3 consists of 16 residues. In DNA, the CDR3 is TGTGCCAGTAGTATAGTTTATATGGGAAGAGAGAATGGCTACACCTTC. Protein: CASSIVYMGRENGYTF.

This clone was observed a few times. Distinct nucleotide sequences in the sample also encode this CDR3. The chain couples TRBV5-4 to TRBJ2-5; TRBD2 matches at 10 bases. Germline V CDR1 and CDR2: SGHNT, YYREEE (reference sequence). The CDR3 runs 14 residues. Trimming removed 3 bases from V and 3 bases from J; junction bases left unmatched: 2. CDR3 residues: CASSSTSGEETQYF. As DNA, the CDR3 is TGTGCCAGCAGCTCCACTAGCGGGGAAGAGACCCAGTACTTC.

The chain employs TRBV11-3 and TRBJ1-2; D not certain. The V gene's germline CDR1 is SGHNT and CDR2 YENEEA. The CDR3 spans 14 residues. The V end was cut by 5 bases, the J end by 0 bases, with 10 bases between. CDR3 in DNA: TGTGCCAGCAGCCCACGACTACCTAACTATGGCTACACCTTC. This translates into CASSPRLPNYGYTF.

The rearrangement uses TRBV6-6 and TRBJ2-5; D may be TRBD1 (5 bases). The CDR3 loop spans 16 amino acids. With 10 bases removed from V and 1 base from J, the gap between germline ends came to 22 bases. Germline V gives CDR1 MNHNY, CDR2 SVGAGI (reference sequence). CDR3 in amino acids: CAIAKGAGVLQETQYF. CDR3 nucleotides: TGTGCCATCGCGAAAGGGGCAGGCGTACTCCAAGAGACCCAGTACTTC.

The chain employs TRBV21-1 and TRBJ2-7; TRBD2, the table's D call, lacks a check against the DNA. TRBV21-1 is a pseudogene segment. The CDR3 extends over 16 amino acids. CDR3 nucleotide sequence: TGTGCCAGCAGCATGCCCGGGACTAGCGGAATCTACGAGCAGTACTTC. Translated: CASSMPGTSGIYEQYF.

V gene TRBV9 combines with J gene TRBJ2-2; no firm D call. CDR1 is SGDLS and CDR2 is YYNGEE in the germline V gene. The CDR3 is 16 amino acids. V gave up 0 bases and J gave up 3 bases, with 12 bases separating them. CDR3 coding DNA: TGTGCCAGCAGCGTAGCCCCCGGGTCCTACACCGGGGAGCTGTTTTTT. It encodes CASSVAPGSYTGELFF.

This clone was counted once. The rearrangement joins TRBV6-5 to TRBJ2-7; 8 bases match TRBD1. Germline CDR1 reads MNHEY; CDR2 reads SVGAGI. The CDR3 is 15 residues long. With 0 bases clipped from V and 6 bases from J, the junction kept 7 bases outside the gene matches. CDR3 bases: TGTGCCAGCAGTTACTCCTGGACAGGGAAGGGCGAGCAGTACTTC. Amino acid sequence: CASSYSWTGKGEQYF.